This paragraph reports one T cell receptor (beta chain). The sample belongs to a study of glioma-infiltrating T cells after dendritic cell vaccination. V was shortened by 1 base and J by 1 base, with 4 bases between the two germline ends. Per germline, CDR1 SGHTA and CDR2 FQGNSA. The CDR3 length is 13 residues. Amplification used 60 V beta primers and 13 J beta primers. The protocol was immunoSEQ multiplex PCR, while the TCRdb copy is restricted to in-frame clones and leaves out a portion. The table shows under 40,000 clones, with 90% to 95% occurring only once. This TCR was recovered from a human donor with glioblastoma. V is TRBV7-2 and J is TRBJ2-5; D remains ambiguous. Sequenced here: blood, sampled before dendritic cell vaccination. The CDR3 loop reads CASSLGPQETQYF. For the CDR3, the DNA is TGTGCCAGCAGCTTAGGGCCCCAAGAGACCCAGTACTTC.